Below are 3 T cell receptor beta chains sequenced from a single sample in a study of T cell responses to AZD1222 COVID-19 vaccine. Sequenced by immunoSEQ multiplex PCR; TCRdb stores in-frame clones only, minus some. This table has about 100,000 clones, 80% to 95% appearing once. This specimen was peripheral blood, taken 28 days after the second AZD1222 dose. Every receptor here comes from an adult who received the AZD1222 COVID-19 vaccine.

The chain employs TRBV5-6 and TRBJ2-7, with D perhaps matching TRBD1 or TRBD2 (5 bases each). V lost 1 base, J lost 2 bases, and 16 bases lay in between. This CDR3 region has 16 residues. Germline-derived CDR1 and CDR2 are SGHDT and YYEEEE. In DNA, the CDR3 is TGTGCCAGCAGCTTGTTCAGGGACCCACCACCCTACGAGCAGTACTTC. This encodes CASSLFRDPPPYEQYF.

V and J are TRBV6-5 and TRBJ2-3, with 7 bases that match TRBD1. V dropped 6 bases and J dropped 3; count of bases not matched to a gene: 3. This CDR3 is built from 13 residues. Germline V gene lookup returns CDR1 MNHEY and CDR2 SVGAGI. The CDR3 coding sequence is TGTGCCAGCAGAGTACAGGGGACAGATACGCAGTATTTT. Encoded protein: CASRVQGTDTQYF.

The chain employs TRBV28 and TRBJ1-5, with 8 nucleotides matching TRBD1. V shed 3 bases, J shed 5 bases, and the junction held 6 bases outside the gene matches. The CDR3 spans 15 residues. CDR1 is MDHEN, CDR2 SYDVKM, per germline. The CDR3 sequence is CASSFRTGSDQPQHF. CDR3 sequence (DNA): TGTGCCAGCAGTTTTCGGACAGGGAGCGATCAGCCCCAGCATTTT.